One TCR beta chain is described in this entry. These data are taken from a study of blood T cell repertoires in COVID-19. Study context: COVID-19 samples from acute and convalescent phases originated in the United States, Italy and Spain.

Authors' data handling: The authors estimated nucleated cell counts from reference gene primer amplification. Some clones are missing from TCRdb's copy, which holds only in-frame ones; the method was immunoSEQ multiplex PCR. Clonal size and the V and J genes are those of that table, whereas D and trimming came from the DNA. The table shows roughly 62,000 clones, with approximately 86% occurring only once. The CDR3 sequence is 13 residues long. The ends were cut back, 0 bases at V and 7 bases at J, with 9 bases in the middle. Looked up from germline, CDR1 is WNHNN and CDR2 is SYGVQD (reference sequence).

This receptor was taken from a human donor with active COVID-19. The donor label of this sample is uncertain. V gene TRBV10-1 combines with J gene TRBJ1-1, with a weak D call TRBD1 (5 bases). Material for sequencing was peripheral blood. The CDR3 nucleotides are TGCGCCAGCAGTGAGTCGGGGGGTGTTGAAGCTTTCTTT. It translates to CASSESGGVEAFF.